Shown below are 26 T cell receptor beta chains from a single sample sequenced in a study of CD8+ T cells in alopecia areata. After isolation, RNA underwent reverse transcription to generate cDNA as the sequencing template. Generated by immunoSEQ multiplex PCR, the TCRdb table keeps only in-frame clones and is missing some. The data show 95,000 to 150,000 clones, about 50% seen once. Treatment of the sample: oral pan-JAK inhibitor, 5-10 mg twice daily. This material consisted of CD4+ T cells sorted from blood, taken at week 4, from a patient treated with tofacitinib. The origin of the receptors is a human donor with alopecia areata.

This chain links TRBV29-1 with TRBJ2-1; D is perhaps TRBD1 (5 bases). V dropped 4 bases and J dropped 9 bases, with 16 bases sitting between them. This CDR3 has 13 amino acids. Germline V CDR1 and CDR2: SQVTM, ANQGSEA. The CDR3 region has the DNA TGCAGCGTTGGTGGCAGGGCGTATCCTGAGCAGTTCTTC. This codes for CSVGGRAYPEQFF.

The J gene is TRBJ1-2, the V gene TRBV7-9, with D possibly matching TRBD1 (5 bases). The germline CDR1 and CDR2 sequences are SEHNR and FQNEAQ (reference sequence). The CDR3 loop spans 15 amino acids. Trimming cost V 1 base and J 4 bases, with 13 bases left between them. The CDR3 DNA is TGTGCCAGCAGCTTAGATCTTGGGGGTTTCTATGGCTACACCTTC. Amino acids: CASSLDLGGFYGYTF.

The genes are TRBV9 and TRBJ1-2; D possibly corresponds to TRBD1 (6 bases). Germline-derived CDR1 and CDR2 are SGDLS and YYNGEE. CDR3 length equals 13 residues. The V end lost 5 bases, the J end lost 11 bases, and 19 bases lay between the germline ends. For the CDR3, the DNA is TGTGCCAGCAGGGGGAGAGTCGACAGGAGGTACACCTTC. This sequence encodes CASRGRVDRRYTF.

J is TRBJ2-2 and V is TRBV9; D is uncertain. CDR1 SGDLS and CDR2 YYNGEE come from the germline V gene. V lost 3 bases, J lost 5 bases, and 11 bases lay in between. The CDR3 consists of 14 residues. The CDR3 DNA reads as TGTGCCAGCAGCGCTACGACCCTGACCGGGGAGCTGTTTTTT. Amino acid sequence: CASSATTLTGELFF.

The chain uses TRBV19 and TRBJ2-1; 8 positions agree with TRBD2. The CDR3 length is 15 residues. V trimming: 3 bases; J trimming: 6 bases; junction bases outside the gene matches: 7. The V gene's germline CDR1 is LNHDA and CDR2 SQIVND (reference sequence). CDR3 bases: TGTGCCAGTAGTATTGTACGGGCGGGGGGCAATGAGCAGTTCTTC. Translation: CASSIVRAGGNEQFF.

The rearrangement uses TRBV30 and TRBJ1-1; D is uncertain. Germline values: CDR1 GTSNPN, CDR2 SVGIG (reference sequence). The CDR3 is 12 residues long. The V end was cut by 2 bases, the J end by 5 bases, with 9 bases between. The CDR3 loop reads CAWSYGWTEAFF. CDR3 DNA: TGTGCCTGGAGTTATGGGTGGACTGAAGCTTTCTTT. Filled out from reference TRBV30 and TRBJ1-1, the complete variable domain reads SQTIHQWPATLVQPVGSPLSLECTVEGTSNPNLYWYRQAAGRGLQLLFYSVGIGQISSEVPQNLSASRPQDRQFILSSKKLLLSDSGFYLCAWSYGWTEAFFGQGTRLTVV.

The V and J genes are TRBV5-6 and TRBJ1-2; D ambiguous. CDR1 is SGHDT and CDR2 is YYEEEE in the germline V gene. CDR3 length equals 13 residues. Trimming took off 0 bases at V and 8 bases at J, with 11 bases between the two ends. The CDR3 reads CASSLEGFAGYTF. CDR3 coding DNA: TGTGCCAGCAGCTTGGAAGGATTCGCGGGCTACACCTTC. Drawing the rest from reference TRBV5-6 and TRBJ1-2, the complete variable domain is DAGVTQSPTHLIKTRGQQVTLRCSPKSGHDTVSWYQQALGQGPQFIFQYYEEEERQRGNFPDRFSGHQFPNYSSELNVNALLLGDSALYLCASSLEGFAGYTFGSGTRLTVV.

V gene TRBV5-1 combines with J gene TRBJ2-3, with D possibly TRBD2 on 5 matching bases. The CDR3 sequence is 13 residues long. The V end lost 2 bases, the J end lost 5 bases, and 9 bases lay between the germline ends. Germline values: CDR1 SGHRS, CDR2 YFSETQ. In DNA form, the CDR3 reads TGCGCCAGCAGCTTAGGAAGCGGAGATACGCAGTATTTT. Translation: CASSLGSGDTQYF. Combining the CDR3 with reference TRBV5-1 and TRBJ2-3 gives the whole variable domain KAGVTQTPRYLIKTRGQQVTLSCSPISGHRSVSWYQQTPGQGLQFLFEYFSETQRNKGNFPGRFSGRQFSNSRSEMNVSTLELGDSALYLCASSLGSGDTQYFGPGTRLTVL.

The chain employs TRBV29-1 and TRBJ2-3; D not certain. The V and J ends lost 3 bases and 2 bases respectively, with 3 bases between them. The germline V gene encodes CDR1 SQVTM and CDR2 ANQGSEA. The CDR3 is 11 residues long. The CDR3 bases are TGCAGCGTTGATTACACAGATACGCAGTATTTT. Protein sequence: CSVDYTDTQYF.

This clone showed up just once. The CDR3 spells CACMTQWRGTEAFF. The DNA for the CDR3 is TGTGCCTGCATGACTCAGTGGCGTGGCACTGAAGCTTTCTTT. This chain connects TRBV30 to TRBJ1-1; the D is unclear. With 6 bases removed from V and 4 bases from J, the gap between germline ends came to 18 bases. Germline CDR1 reads GTSNPN; CDR2 reads SVGIG (reference sequence). The length of the CDR3 is 14 residues.

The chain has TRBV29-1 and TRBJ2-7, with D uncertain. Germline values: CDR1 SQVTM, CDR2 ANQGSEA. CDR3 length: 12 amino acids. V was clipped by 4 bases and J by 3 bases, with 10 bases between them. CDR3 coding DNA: TGCAGCGTTGGTCGGCAGAACTACGAGCAGTACTTC. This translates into CSVGRQNYEQYF.

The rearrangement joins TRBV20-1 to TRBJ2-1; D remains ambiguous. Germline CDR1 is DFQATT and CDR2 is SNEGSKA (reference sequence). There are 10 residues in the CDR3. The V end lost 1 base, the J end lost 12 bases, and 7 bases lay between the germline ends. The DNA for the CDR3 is TGCAGTGCTAGAGGGGGTTGGCAGTTCTTC. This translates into CSARGGWQFF.

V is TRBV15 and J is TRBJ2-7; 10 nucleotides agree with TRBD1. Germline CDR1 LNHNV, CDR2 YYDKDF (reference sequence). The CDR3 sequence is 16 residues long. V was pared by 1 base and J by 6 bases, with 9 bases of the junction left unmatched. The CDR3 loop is CATSRGTGQGLSEQYF. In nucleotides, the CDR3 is TGTGCCACCAGCAGAGGAACGGGACAGGGGCTTAGCGAGCAGTACTTC.

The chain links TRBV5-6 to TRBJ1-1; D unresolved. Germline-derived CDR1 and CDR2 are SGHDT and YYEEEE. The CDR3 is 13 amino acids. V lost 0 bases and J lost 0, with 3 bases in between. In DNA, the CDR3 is TGTGCCAGCAGCTTGGTGATGAACACTGAAGCTTTCTTT. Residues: CASSLVMNTEAFF.

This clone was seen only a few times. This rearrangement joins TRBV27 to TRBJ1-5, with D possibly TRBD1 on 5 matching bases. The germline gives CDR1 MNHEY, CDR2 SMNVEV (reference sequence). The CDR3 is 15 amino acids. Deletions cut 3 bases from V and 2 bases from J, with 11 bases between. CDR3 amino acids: CASSLVGGGNQPQHF. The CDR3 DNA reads TGTGCCAGCAGTTTGGTGGGGGGAGGCAATCAGCCCCAGCATTTT.

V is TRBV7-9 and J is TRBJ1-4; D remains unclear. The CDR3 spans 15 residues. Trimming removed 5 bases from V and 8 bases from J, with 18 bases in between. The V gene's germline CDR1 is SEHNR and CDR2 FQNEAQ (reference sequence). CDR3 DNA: TGTGCCAGCAGCCCCAATGCACGTCCCGTGGAAAAACTGTTTTTT. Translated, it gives CASSPNARPVEKLFF.

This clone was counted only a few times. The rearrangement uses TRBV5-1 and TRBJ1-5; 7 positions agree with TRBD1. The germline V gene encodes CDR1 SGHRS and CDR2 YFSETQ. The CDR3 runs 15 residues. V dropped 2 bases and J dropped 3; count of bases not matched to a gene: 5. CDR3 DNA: TGCGCCAGCAGCTTATCAGGGGGATACAATCAGCCCCAGCATTTT. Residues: CASSLSGGYNQPQHF.

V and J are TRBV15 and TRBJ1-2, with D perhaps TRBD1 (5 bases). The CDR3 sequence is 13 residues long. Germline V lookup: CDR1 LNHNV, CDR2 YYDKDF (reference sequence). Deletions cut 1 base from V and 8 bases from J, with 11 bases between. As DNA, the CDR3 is TGTGCCACCAGCAGAGTCGGGGGAGGAGGCTACACCTTC. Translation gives CATSRVGGGGYTF.

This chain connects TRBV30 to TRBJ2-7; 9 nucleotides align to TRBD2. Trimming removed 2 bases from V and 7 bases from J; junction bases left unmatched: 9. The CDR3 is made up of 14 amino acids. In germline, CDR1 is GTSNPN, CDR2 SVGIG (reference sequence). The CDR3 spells CAWSIRLAGREQYF. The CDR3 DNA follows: TGTGCCTGGAGTATAAGGCTAGCGGGAAGGGAGCAGTACTTC.

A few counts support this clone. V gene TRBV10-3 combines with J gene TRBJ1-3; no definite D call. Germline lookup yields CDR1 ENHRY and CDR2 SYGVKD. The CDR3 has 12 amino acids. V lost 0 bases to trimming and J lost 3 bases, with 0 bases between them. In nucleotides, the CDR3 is TGTGCCATCAGTGAGTCTGGAAACACCATATATTTT. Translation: CAISESGNTIYF.

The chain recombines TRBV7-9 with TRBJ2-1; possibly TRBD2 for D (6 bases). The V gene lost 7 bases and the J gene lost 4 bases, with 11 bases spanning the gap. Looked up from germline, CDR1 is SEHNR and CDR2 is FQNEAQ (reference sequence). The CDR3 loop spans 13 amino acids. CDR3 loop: CASIEAGYNEQFF. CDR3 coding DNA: TGTGCCAGCATCGAAGCGGGTTACAATGAGCAGTTCTTC.

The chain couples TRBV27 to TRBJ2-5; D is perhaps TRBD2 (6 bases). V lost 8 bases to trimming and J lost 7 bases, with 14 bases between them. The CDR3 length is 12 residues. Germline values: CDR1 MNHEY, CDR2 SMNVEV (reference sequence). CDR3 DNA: TGTGCCAGCGCCGGAGGGCGGGGGACCCAGTACTTC. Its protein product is CASAGGRGTQYF.

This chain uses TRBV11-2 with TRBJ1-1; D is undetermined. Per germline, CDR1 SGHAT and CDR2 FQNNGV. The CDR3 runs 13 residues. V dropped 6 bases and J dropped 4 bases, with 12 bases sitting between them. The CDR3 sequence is CASRDLRGTEAFF. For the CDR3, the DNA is TGTGCCAGCAGGGACCTTCGGGGCACTGAAGCTTTCTTT. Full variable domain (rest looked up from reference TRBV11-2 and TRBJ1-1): EAGVAQSPRYKIIEKRQSVAFWCNPISGHATLYWYQQILGQGPKLLIQFQNNGVVDDSQLPKDRFSAERLKGVDSTLKIQPAKLEDSAVYLCASRDLRGTEAFFGQGTRLTVV.

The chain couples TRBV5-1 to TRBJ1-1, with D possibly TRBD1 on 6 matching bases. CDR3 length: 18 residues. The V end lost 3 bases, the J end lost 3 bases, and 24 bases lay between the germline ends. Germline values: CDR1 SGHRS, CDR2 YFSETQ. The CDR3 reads CASSSWPWNREGDTEAFF. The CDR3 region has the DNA TGCGCCAGCAGCTCCTGGCCATGGAACAGGGAGGGGGACACTGAAGCTTTCTTT.

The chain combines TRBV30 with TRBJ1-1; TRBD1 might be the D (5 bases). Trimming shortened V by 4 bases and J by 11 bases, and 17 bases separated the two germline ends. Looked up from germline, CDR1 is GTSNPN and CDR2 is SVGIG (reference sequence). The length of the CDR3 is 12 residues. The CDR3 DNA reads TGTGCCTGGAATCCGCGGGGCACCGACGCTTTCTTT. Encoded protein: CAWNPRGTDAFF.

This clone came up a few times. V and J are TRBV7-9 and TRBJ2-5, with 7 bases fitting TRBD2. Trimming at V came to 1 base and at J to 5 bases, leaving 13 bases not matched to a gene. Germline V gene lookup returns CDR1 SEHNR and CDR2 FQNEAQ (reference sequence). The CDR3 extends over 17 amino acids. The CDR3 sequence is CASSLGGSGVRLETQYF. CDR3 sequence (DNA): TGTGCCAGCAGCTTAGGAGGGAGCGGGGTACGGCTGGAGACCCAGTACTTC.